Listed below are T cell receptor beta chains from one sample, sequenced in a study of T cells in Graves' hyperthyroidism and ophthalmopathy. TCRdb re-called the multiplex PCR reads with MiXCR, one entry per CDR3 protein. Here the sample spans 500,000 to 750,000 distinct CDR3 sequences, 13% to 15% being singletons. Source material: blood. These TCRs come from a young woman with Graves' ophthalmopathy. Each CDR3 is given with its conserved first and last residue. D genes are given only for firm matches. Clone size appears in some rows only: once, few, many, or a class for an expanded clone.

TRBJ2-7 | many | TRBV7-2 | NA | TGTGCCAGCAGCAACAGGGATATCCCCTACGAGCAGTACTTC | CASSNRDIPYEQYF
TRBJ1-6 | NA | TRBV4-1 | NA | TGCGCCAGCAGCCAAGAGGAGGGGATTTCACCCCTCCACTTT | CASSQEEGISPLHF
TRBJ1-1 | few | TRBV6-1 | TRBD1 | TGTGCCAGCGGTCCCGGGACAGGAATGAACACTGAAGCTTTCTTT | CASGPGTGMNTEAFF
TRBJ1-1 | NA | TRBV29-1 | NA | TGCAGCGTTGAAGGGGTTCTGAACACTGAAGCTTTCTTT | CSVEGVLNTEAFF
TRBJ2-7 | NA | TRBV12-3/TRBV12-4 | TRBD2 | TGTGCCAGCAGTGAAGGACTAGCGGGAGAAGATTACGAGCAGTACTTC | CASSEGLAGEDYEQYF
TRBJ2-5 | many | TRBV6-4 | NA | TGTGCCAGCAGCGCCAGGGCGGGGGAGACCCAGTACTTC | CASSARAGETQYF
TRBJ2-7 | NA | TRBV9 | NA | TGTGCCAGCAGCGTAGCTTTCGGGATTAGTTACGAGCAGTACTTC | CASSVAFGISYEQYF
TRBJ2-7 | many | TRBV30 | NA | TGTGCCTGGACTACTATAGGGACCCTGAGCACCTACGAGCAGTACTTC | CAWTTIGTLSTYEQYF
TRBJ2-1 | NA | TRBV4-1 | TRBD2 | TGCGCCAGCAGTTTCAAGATGGCGGGAGGATACAATGAGCAGTTCTTC | CASSFKMAGGYNEQFF
TRBJ2-7 | many | TRBV24-1 | TRBD2 | TGTGCCCCCAACCGCCTACCTAGCGGGAGAGTCTACGAGCAGTACTTC | CAPNRLPSGRVYEQYF
TRBJ2-1 | many | TRBV20-1 | TRBD2 | TGCAGTGCTAGAGATAATACGGCGACTAGCGGCAATTACAATGAGCAGTTCTTC | CSARDNTATSGNYNEQFF
TRBJ2-1 | many | TRBV11-3 | TRBD1 | TGTGCCAGCAGCGCCCGCACCCCTTTTGGGACAGGTAACAATGAGCAGTTCTTC | CASSARTPFGTGNNEQFF
TRBJ2-5 | NA | TRBV7-2 | NA | TGTGCCAGCAGCCCCCGGGCCCAGTACTTC | CASSPRAQYF
TRBJ2-3 | many | TRBV10-2 | TRBD2 | TGCGCCAGCAGTGAGTCTCGGACTAGCCCCGTCACAGATACGCAGTATTTT | CASSESRTSPVTDTQYF
TRBJ1-2 | many | TRBV5-1 | NA | TGCGCCAGCAGCCCGTGGGGAGCTAACTATGGCTACACCTTC | CASSPWGANYGYTF
TRBJ2-7 | few | TRBV4-1 | NA | TGCGCCAGCAGCCAAGTGATCTCCTACGAGCAGTACTTC | CASSQVISYEQYF
TRBJ2-2 | many | TRBV7-2 | NA | TGTGCCAGCAGCTTAATAGCGTCGAACACCGGGGAGCTGTTTTTT | CASSLIASNTGELFF
TRBJ2-3 | many | TRBV18 | TRBD2 | TGTGCCAGCTCACCGGGACTAGCGGAGACAGGAGATACGCAGTATTTT | CASSPGLAETGDTQYF
TRBJ1-5 | NA | TRBV7-2 | NA | TGTGCCAGCAGCCCCAAGGTGTTCGGCAGCACTCAGCCCCAGCATTTT | CASSPKVFGSTQPQHF
TRBJ2-1 | NA | TRBV20-1 | TRBD2 | TGCAGTGCTAGAGTGCCCTGGGGGAGGGCGTGGGGAACCAATGAGCAGTTCTTC | CSARVPWGRAWGTNEQFF
TRBJ1-4 | NA | TRBV30 | TRBD1 | TGTGCCTCAGGACAGGCCGGGAAACTGTTTTTT | CASGQAGKLFF
TRBJ1-6 | many | TRBV30 | TRBD1 | TGTGCCTGGAGCCCGGGACAGGGACGATCACCCCTCCACTTT | CAWSPGQGRSPLHF
TRBJ2-1 | many | TRBV5-1 | NA | TGCGCCAGCAGCTTGGTTAAGGGGGACAATGAGCAGTTCTTC | CASSLVKGDNEQFF
TRBJ2-7 | few | TRBV11-2 | NA | TGTGCCAGCAGCTTTGGGCGGGGGCAGGACGAGCAGTACTTC | CASSFGRGQDEQYF
TRBJ1-1 | many | TRBV6-2/TRBV6-3 | NA | TGTGCCAGCAGTTTGACTCTCCCTGAAGCTTTCTTT | CASSLTLPEAFF
TRBJ2-1 | NA | TRBV19 | NA | TGTGCCAGTAGTAGGGGGGACGTAAGTTACAATGAGCAGTTCTTC | CASSRGDVSYNEQFF
TRBJ2-3 | many | TRBV27 | NA | TGTGCCAGCAGTTTAGGGACACAAGATACGCAGTATTTT | CASSLGTQDTQYF
TRBJ2-3 | many | TRBV12-3/TRBV12-4 | NA | TGTGCCAGCAGTTTGATGAGGGTATGGAACACAGATACGCAGTATTTT | CASSLMRVWNTDTQYF
TRBJ1-5 | many | TRBV24-1 | NA | TGTGCCACCAGTGCCGTGCAGCCCCAGCATTTT | CATSAVQPQHF
TRBJ2-2 | many | TRBV27 | TRBD1 | TGTGCCAGCAGTAGGGCCGGGACAGGGATTATCGGGGAGCTGTTTTTT | CASSRAGTGIIGELFF
TRBJ2-6 | many | TRBV2 | TRBD1 | TGTGCCAGCAGTCTCGAAGGGGGCGCTGGGGCCAACGTCCTGACTTTC | CASSLEGGAGANVLTF
TRBJ2-2 | NA | TRBV18 | NA | TGTGCCAGCTCAACAGGTCCTAACAGGGACACCGGGGAGCTGTTTTTT | CASSTGPNRDTGELFF
TRBJ1-4 | many | TRBV12-3/TRBV12-4 | TRBD1 | TGTGCCAGCAGGACAGGGGCGACCCTCAATGAAAAACTGTTTTTT | CASRTGATLNEKLFF
TRBJ2-5 | NA | TRBV19 | TRBD1 | TGTGCCACCGAGGGACAGCAAGAGACCCAGTACTTC | CATEGQQETQYF
TRBJ1-5 | NA | TRBV5-5 | TRBD1 | TGTGCCAGCAGCCAGTCTCCCGACAGGGGTAATCAGCCCCAGCATTTT | CASSQSPDRGNQPQHF
TRBJ2-7 | many | TRBV5-1 | NA | TGCGCCAGCAGCTTGGTTAGCCTGACCTACGAGCAGTACTTC | CASSLVSLTYEQYF
TRBJ2-1 | many | TRBV7-9 | NA | TGTGCCAGCAGCTTAACAGTCTCCTACAATGAGCAGTTCTTC | CASSLTVSYNEQFF
TRBJ1-1 | many | TRBV9 | NA | TGTGCCAGCAGCGCTCGGGGGGGCAGCACTGAAGCTTTCTTT | CASSARGGSTEAFF